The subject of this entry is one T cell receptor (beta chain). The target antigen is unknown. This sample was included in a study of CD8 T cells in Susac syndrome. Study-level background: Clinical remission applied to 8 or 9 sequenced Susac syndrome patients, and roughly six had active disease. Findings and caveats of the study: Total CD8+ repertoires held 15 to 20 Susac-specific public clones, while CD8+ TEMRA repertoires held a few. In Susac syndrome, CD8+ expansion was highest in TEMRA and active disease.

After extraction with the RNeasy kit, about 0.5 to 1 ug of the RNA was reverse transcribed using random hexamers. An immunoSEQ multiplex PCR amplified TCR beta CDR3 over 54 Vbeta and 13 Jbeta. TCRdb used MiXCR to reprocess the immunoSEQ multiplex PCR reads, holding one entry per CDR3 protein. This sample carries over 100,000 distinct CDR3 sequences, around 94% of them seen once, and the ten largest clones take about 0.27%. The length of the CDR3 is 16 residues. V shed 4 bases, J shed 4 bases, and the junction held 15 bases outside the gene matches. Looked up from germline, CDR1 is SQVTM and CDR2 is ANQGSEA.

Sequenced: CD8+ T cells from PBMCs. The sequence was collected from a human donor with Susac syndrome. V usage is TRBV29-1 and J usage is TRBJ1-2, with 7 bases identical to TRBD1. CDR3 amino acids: CSVGDPPGQHSYGYTF. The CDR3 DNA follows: TGCAGCGTTGGCGATCCTCCGGGACAGCACTCCTATGGCTACACCTTC.